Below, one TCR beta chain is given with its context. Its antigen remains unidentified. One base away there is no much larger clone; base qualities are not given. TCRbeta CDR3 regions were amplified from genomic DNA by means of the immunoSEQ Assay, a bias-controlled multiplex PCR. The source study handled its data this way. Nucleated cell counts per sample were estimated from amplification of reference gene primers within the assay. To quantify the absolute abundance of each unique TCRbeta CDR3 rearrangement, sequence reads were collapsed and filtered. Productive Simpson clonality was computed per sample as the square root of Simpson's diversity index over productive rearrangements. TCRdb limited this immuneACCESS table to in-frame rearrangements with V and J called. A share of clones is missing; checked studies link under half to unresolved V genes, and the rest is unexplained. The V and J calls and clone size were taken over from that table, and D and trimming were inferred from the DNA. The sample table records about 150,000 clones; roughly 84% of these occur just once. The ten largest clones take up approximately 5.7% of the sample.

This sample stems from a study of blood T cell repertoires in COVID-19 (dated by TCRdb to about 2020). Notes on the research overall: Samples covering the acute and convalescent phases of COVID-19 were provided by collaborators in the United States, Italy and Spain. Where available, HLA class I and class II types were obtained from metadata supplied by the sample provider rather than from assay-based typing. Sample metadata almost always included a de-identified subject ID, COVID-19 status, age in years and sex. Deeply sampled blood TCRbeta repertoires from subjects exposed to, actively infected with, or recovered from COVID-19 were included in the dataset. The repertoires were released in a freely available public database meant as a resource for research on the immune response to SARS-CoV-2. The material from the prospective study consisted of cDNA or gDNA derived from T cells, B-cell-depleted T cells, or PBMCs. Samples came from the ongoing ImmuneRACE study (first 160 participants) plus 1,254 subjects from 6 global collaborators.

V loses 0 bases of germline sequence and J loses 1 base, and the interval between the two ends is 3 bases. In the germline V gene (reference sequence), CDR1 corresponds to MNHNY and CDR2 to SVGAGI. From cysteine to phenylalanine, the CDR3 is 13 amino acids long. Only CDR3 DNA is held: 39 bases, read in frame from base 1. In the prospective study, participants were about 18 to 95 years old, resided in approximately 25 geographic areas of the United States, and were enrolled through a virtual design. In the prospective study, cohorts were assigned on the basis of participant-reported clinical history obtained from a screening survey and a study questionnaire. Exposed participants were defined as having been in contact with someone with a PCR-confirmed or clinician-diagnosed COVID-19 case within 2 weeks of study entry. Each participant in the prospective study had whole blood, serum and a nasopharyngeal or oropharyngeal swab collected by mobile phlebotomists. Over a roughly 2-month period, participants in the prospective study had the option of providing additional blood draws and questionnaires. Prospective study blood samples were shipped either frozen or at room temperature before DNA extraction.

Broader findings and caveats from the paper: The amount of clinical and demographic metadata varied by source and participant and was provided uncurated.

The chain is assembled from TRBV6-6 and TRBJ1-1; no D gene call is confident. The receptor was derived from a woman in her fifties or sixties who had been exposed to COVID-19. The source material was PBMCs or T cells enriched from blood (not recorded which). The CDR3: CASSYSQNTEAFF. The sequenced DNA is TGTGCCAGCAGTTACTCTCAGAACACTGAAGCTTTCTTT.